This T cell receptor (beta chain) is from a study of blood T cell repertoires in COVID-19. About the research overall: Recovered status in Cohort 3 required two negative PCRs, clearance, or symptom resolution. The analysed material was cDNA or gDNA that came from T cells, B-cell-depleted T cells, or PBMCs.

The CDR3 is made up of 14 amino acids. Per the study methods: It was from reference gene primer amplification that nucleated cell counts were estimated. The assay was immunoSEQ multiplex PCR, and TCRdb's table has in-frame clones only and misses some. D and trimming were read from the DNA, whereas the V and J calls and clone size are those reported in that table. The data show approximately 170,000 clones, 70% to 80% seen once. The chain employs TRBV21-1 and TRBJ1-3; TRBD1 reflects the table's D call only, with no check against the DNA. TRBV21-1 is described as a pseudogene. The TCR comes from a woman in her 70s in a cohort exposed to, infected with or recovered from COVID-19 (not recorded which). Material for sequencing was PBMCs or T cells enriched from blood (not recorded which). This chain's CDR3 is CASRPQGARNTIYF. The CDR3 nucleotides read TGTGCCAGCAGGCCACAGGGGGCTAGAAACACCATATATTTT.